A selection of T cell receptor beta chains follows, all from one sample in a study of cytomegalovirus exposure and HLA in healthy donors. Profiling relied on immunoSEQ multiplex PCR, and the TCRdb table lists in-frame clones only, not all of them. The sample consists of roughly 200,000 clones, 75% to 90% of them appearing once. The sequenced material came from PBMCs. Every receptor here comes from a woman aged 25 to 39 in good health and CMV-seronegative. Both conserved end residues are part of each CDR3. The D gene is left open where the match is weak. Clone size is given for some rows only: seen once, a few or many times, or a class if the clone is expanded.

clone_size | d_call | j_call | v_call | cdr3_nt | cdr3_aa
NA | NA | TRBJ2-1 | TRBV6-4 | TGTGCCAGCAGCCAGGACACCTACAATGAGCAGTTCTTC | CASSQDTYNEQFF
NA | TRBD1 | TRBJ2-5 | TRBV6-1 | TGTGCCAGCGGGGACAGGGGGGCGAAGACCCAGTACTTC | CASGDRGAKTQYF
NA | NA | TRBJ2-5 | TRBV5-1 | TGCGCCAGCAGCTTGGATGGTCGATCAGGGATGGGAGAGACCCAGTACTTC | CASSLDGRSGMGETQYF
few | TRBD2 | TRBJ2-1 | TRBV27 | TGTGCCAGCAGTTCGACCCCTAGCGGGGGTCCCATCAAATACAATGAGCAGTTCTTC | CASSSTPSGGPIKYNEQFF
once | NA | TRBJ1-2 | TRBV11-2 | TGTGCCAGCAGCCCAGGACAGCCTCTAGCTAACTATGGCTACACCTTC | CASSPGQPLANYGYTF
NA | NA | TRBJ2-2 | TRBV10-2 | TGCGCCAGCAGCCAGGGGTACGGGGAGCTGTTTTTT | CASSQGYGELFF
NA | TRBD1 | TRBJ1-6 | TRBV4-1 | TGCGCCAGCAGCCAAGATCTACAGGGGTATTCACCCCTCCACTTT | CASSQDLQGYSPLHF
NA | TRBD2 | TRBJ2-2 | TRBV4-1 | TGCGCCAGCAGCCAAAGGACTAGCGGGGGGGCCGTCCCCGGGGAGCTGTTTTTT | CASSQRTSGGAVPGELFF
once | NA | TRBJ1-1 | TRBV5-1 | TGCGCCAGCAGCCTCCGGGGGGGGAACACTGAAGCTTTCTTT | CASSLRGGNTEAFF
NA | TRBD1 | TRBJ1-2 | TRBV6-6 | TGTGCCAGCAGTCCCCAGACAGGGGGTCTGTTCGGCTACACCTTC | CASSPQTGGLFGYTF
NA | NA | TRBJ2-1 | TRBV7-7 | TGTGCTAGCAGCCCAGCGGACGACTCCTACAATGAGCAGTTCTTC | CASSPADDSYNEQFF
NA | NA | TRBJ1-4 | TRBV6-6 | TGTGCCAGCAGTTCCCGAGGGGGTGGGGAAAAACTGTTTTTT | CASSSRGGGEKLFF
NA | NA | TRBJ1-2 | TRBV6-6 | TGTGCCAGCAGTTACTCGCCCACGATCGGCTATGGCTACACCTTC | CASSYSPTIGYGYTF
NA | NA | TRBJ2-7 | TRBV9 | TGTGCCAGCAGCCCCGGGGATCCTTACGAGCAGTACTTC | CASSPGDPYEQYF
few | NA | TRBJ2-2 | TRBV4-2 | TGTGCCAGCAGCCCTAGAGACTTAACGGGGACCGGGGAGCTGTTTTTT | CASSPRDLTGTGELFF
NA | NA | TRBJ2-5 | TRBV9 | TGTGCCAGCAGCGTAGCTTTCAGTTTGGTCGAGACCCAGTACTTC | CASSVAFSLVETQYF
NA | NA | TRBJ1-5 | TRBV19 | TGTGCCAGTAGTATTCCCATGACAGGAGGCCATCAGCCCCAGCATTTT | CASSIPMTGGHQPQHF
NA | TRBD1 | TRBJ1-4 | TRBV6-5 | TGTGCCAGCAGTAATACAGGGGTTGGTGAAAAACTGTTTTTT | CASSNTGVGEKLFF
NA | NA | TRBJ1-5 | TRBV27 | TGTGCCAGCAGTTTGGGCCAGCCCCAGCATTTT | CASSLGQPQHF
NA | NA | TRBJ1-1 | TRBV6-6 | TGTGCCAGCAGTTCCGTCCCGGTAATGAACACTGAAGCTTTCTTT | CASSSVPVMNTEAFF
NA | TRBD1 | TRBJ2-2 | TRBV19 | TGTGCCAGTAGTATGCACCGGGGACAGGGGACCGGGGAGCTGTTTTTT | CASSMHRGQGTGELFF
NA | NA | TRBJ1-3 | TRBV7-9 | TGTGCCAGCAGCTTCAACAGGGTCTCTGGAAACACCATATATTTT | CASSFNRVSGNTIYF
NA | NA | TRBJ1-1 | TRBV5-1 | TGCGCCAGCAGCTTGGCAACAGGGAAGGTTAGGAGCACTGAAGCTTTCTTT | CASSLATGKVRSTEAFF
NA | NA | TRBJ1-2 | TRBV7-9 | TGTGCCAGCAGCTTGGCAGGTTTCTATGGCTACACCTTC | CASSLAGFYGYTF
NA | TRBD1 | TRBJ1-1 | TRBV4-1 | TGCGCCAGCAGCTCCGGACAGGGGGCTGACACTGAAGCTTTCTTT | CASSSGQGADTEAFF
NA | TRBD1 | TRBJ1-5 | TRBV28 | TGTGCCAGCAGTCCCGGACAGGGGGCGGGTCAGCCCCAGCATTTT | CASSPGQGAGQPQHF
NA | TRBD2 | TRBJ2-1 | TRBV4-1 | TGCGCCAGCAGCCATCCCGGACTAGCGGGAAGGCAGTTCTTC | CASSHPGLAGRQFF
NA | NA | TRBJ1-6 | TRBV15 | TGTGCCCGTGAATCGGGACATCCCAATTCACCCCTCCACTTT | CARESGHPNSPLHF
NA | NA | TRBJ1-5 | TRBV28 | TGTGCCAGCAGGGAAGGGGGTCCTGGCAATCAGCCCCAGCATTTT | CASREGGPGNQPQHF
once | TRBD1 | TRBJ2-2 | TRBV7-8 | TGTGCCAGCAGCTTAGTACCGGGACAGGGGACCGGGGAGCTGTTTTTT | CASSLVPGQGTGELFF
NA | TRBD1 | TRBJ1-2 | TRBV9 | TGTGCCAGCAGCGTCCAGGGGGGCCCTATAAACTATGGCTACACCTTC | CASSVQGGPINYGYTF